This TCR beta chain was captured in a study of metastatic and nonmetastatic thyroid tumors. Whole-study results and caveats: Malignant tumors reportedly showed significantly higher TCR beta diversity than benign nodules in both blood and tumor.

CDR3 length: 14 residues. Trimming took 7 bases from V and 4 from J, leaving 17 bases between them. CDR1 and CDR2 from the germline V gene are KGHSH and LQKENI. Every patient underwent thyroid surgery untreated. TCRdb re-called the PCR reads with MiXCR. Here the sample spans approximately 74,000 clones, approximately 14% being singletons. This clone was seen more than once but under ten times. Its target is unknown. The chain uses TRBV18 and TRBJ2-7; D unresolved. This clonotype was sampled from a male donor with papillary thyroid cancer or a benign thyroid nodule (not recorded which). Some clones in this sample may be carry-over from other donors' samples. The sequencing input was blood. The CDR3 DNA reads as TGTGCCAGCTACCTGGACGCGGATAAATACGAGCAGTACTTC. Encoded protein: CASYLDADKYEQYF. The full variable domain, its missing parts supplied by reference TRBV18 and TRBJ2-7, is NAGVMQNPRHLVRRRGQEARLRCSPMKGHSHVYWYRQLPEEGLKFMVYLQKENIIDESGMPKERFSAEFPKEGPSILRIQQVVRGDSAAYFCASYLDADKYEQYFGPGTRLTVT.